This passage covers 14 T cell receptor beta chains from one sample sequenced in a study of T cell changes during pregnancy in multiple sclerosis. Produced via immunoSEQ multiplex PCR; TCRdb's table is partial and in-frame only. This sample has 40,000 or so clones, with around 90% found just once. The starting material was CD4+ T cells from peripheral blood mononuclear cells, obtained after pregnancy. All receptors come from a female donor in good health, enrolled as a control in a pregnancy study.

The CDR3 DNA is TGCGCCAGCAGTCAATCGGACAGGGTTCTTAGGAGGCAGTACTTC. Translating it yields CASSQSDRVLRRQYF. The rearrangement uses TRBV23-1 and TRBJ2-7, with TRBD1 identical over 8 bases. TRBV23-1 is placed among ORFs of uncertain function. This CDR3 comprises 15 residues. With V trimmed by 0 bases and J by 9 bases, 10 bases remained unmatched.

The genes are TRBV10-3 and TRBJ2-5; possible D gene TRBD1, 5 bases. Germline V gives CDR1 ENHRY, CDR2 SYGVKD. V lost 1 base, J lost 2 bases, and 8 bases lay in between. This CDR3 contains 14 residues. The CDR3 spells CAISEWQGQETQYF. The CDR3 DNA reads as TGTGCCATCAGTGAGTGGCAGGGACAAGAGACCCAGTACTTC.

The chain carries TRBV7-2 and TRBJ2-1; TRBD2 agrees at 15 bases. Germline CDR1 SGHTA, CDR2 FQGNSA. The CDR3 spans 17 residues. After removal of 6 bases from V and 0 bases from J, the junction contained 3 bases not matched to a gene. The CDR3 sequence: CASRGLAGGSSYNEQFF. The CDR3 coding sequence is TGTGCCAGCAGGGGACTAGCGGGGGGTTCCTCCTACAATGAGCAGTTCTTC.

This chain links TRBV4-3 with TRBJ2-2, with D unresolved. Per germline, CDR1 LGHNA and CDR2 YSLEER. V lost 6 bases and J 0 bases, leaving 8 bases between the germline ends. The CDR3 has 14 residues. CDR3 sequence (DNA): TGCGCCAGCAGGGTACTCCCGAACACCGGGGAGCTGTTTTTT. It encodes CASRVLPNTGELFF.

The rearrangement links TRBV27 to TRBJ2-5; D unresolved. The CDR3 loop spans 15 amino acids. Per germline, CDR1 MNHEY and CDR2 SMNVEV (reference sequence). V was shortened by 6 bases and J by 4 bases, with 18 bases between the two germline ends. CDR3 nucleotide sequence: TGTGCCAGCAGCACTACGTGGGTAGGTGGAGAGACCCAGTACTTC. Protein product: CASSTTWVGGETQYF.

The chain is built from TRBV30 and TRBJ2-5; D is possibly TRBD2 (6 bases). With 0 bases removed from V and 1 base from J, the gap between germline ends came to 9 bases. CDR1 is GTSNPN and CDR2 is SVGIG in the germline V gene (reference sequence). This CDR3 spans 14 amino acids. The CDR3 sequence: CAWSVGTSQETQYF. The CDR3 DNA reads as TGTGCCTGGAGTGTGGGGACTTCCCAAGAGACCCAGTACTTC.

V is TRBV5-1 and J is TRBJ2-4; TRBD1 aligns across 7 bases. The trim removed 4 bases at V and 0 bases at J, leaving 13 bases unmatched. Germline V CDR1 and CDR2: SGHRS, YFSETQ. CDR3 length: 18 amino acids. The CDR3 sequence: CASSPDVRTGLAKNIQYF. The CDR3 bases are TGCGCCAGCAGCCCTGACGTTCGGACAGGTCTAGCCAAAAACATTCAGTACTTC.

The gene calls are TRBV7-2 and TRBJ1-1; 7 bases are a match to TRBD1. Germline CDR1 and CDR2: SGHTA and FQGNSA. This CDR3 region has 15 residues. Unmatched junction bases numbered 7, after V lost 5 bases and J lost 1 base. As DNA, the CDR3 is TGTGCCAGCAGCCCTACCGGGACAGCGAACACTGAAGCTTTCTTT. It codes for CASSPTGTANTEAFF.

The J gene is TRBJ2-3, the V gene TRBV2; 11 nucleotides align to TRBD2. Germline CDR1 SNHLY, CDR2 FYNNEI. This CDR3 contains 15 residues. V lost 4 bases and J lost 7; bases outside the gene matches: 7. As DNA, the CDR3 is TGTGCCAGCAGTGCGACTAGCGGGGCTTCGAATACGCAGTATTTT. This codes for CASSATSGASNTQYF.

CDR3 nucleotide sequence: TGTGCCAGCTCACCACGGCCTAGCTGGGGGGACGGCACAGATACGCAGTATTTT. Translated, it gives CASSPRPSWGDGTDTQYF. The V and J genes are TRBV18 and TRBJ2-3; D may be TRBD2 (6 bases). This CDR3 comprises 18 residues. Germline V gene sequence: CDR1 KGHSH, CDR2 LQKENI. V was clipped by 1 base and J by 1 base, with 18 bases between them.

The V and J genes are TRBV2 and TRBJ1-3; 7 bases fit TRBD1. The germline gives CDR1 SNHLY, CDR2 FYNNEI. There are 14 residues in the CDR3. The V gene end was trimmed by 5 bases and the J gene end by 1 base; junction bases not matched to a gene: 2. CDR3 loop: CASSSGGSGNTIYF. CDR3 DNA sequence: TGTGCCAGCAGTTCAGGGGGATCTGGAAACACCATATATTTT.

The chain joins TRBV18 to TRBJ2-7, with 14 nucleotides matching TRBD2. The J segment lost 6 bases and the V segment lost 6 bases, leaving 4 bases of the junction unmatched. The CDR3 consists of 14 residues. Germline V gene sequence: CDR1 KGHSH, CDR2 LQKENI. In DNA, the CDR3 is TGTGCCAGCTCCCCGACTAGCGGGAGGGGCGAGCAGTACTTC. As protein: CASSPTSGRGEQYF.

The CDR3 coding sequence is TGTGCCAGTAGGGGCGGACAACGATACTATGGCTACACCTTC. It yields the protein CASRGGQRYYGYTF. The chain carries TRBV19 and TRBJ1-2; D might be TRBD1 (5 bases). V gave up 6 bases and J gave up 3 bases, with 14 bases separating them. Germline CDR1 and CDR2: LNHDA and SQIVND (reference sequence). The CDR3 totals 14 residues.

V and J are TRBV6-8 and TRBJ2-3; TRBD2 matches 9 bases. The CDR3 contains 13 residues. Per the germline V gene, CDR1 is MNHGY and CDR2 is SAAAGT. The CDR3 loop is CGLGRGGSDTQYF. As DNA, the CDR3 is TGTGGCCTGGGGCGGGGGGGCTCAGATACGCAGTATTTT.